The TCR beta chain described here comes from a study of cytomegalovirus exposure and HLA in healthy donors. The overall study: As an earlier analysis found, around 200 million T cells yielded about 120 million unique TCR beta sequences. Broader study findings: The study found most TCR sequences rare, yet found some public TCRs in many donors. It was taken for granted in presence/absence analyses that sequencing depth across donors was roughly uniform. Available immune exposure information covered CMV serostatus only.

The V and J ends lost 2 bases and 6 bases respectively, with 8 bases between them. The CDR3 consists of 13 residues. Germline V gene sequence: CDR1 SGHRS, CDR2 YFSETQ. Details on this clone: Its antigen is unidentified.

The PCR had 60 Vbeta and 13 Jbeta primers. TCRdb keeps only in-frame clones here, not all; method: immunoSEQ multiplex PCR. The sample gives under 200,000 clones, more than 60% of which show up once; approximately 1.5% is in the top ten. The sequenced sample was PBMCs. This receptor was obtained from a woman in her thirties in good health and CMV-seronegative. This chain joins TRBV5-1 and TRBJ2-2; D is perhaps TRBD1 (6 bases). The CDR3 DNA reads as TGCGCCAGCAGCTTAGGGGGAGCCGGGGAGCTGTTTTTT. This translates into CASSLGGAGELFF.